These 17 T cell receptor beta chains originate from one sample sequenced in a study of blood T cells in healthy people across ages. Together with a sample-barcoded 5' primer, a J-beta primer mix was included in a second PCR lasting roughly 6 to 12 cycles. Via MiXCR, TCRdb re-called the 5' RACE reads, giving one row per CDR3 protein. The top ten clones hold about 26% of a sample with about 600,000 distinct CDR3 sequences, roughly 43% of them seen once. The sequencing input was blood. The receptors here all came from an elderly man in good health.

The chain carries TRBV3-1 and TRBJ2-3; D not resolved. The CDR3 is 14 amino acids. Germline assignment: CDR1 LGHDT and CDR2 YNNKEL (reference sequence). The ends were cut back, 1 base at V and 2 bases at J, with 7 bases in the middle. The CDR3 sequence is CASSQVQPTDTQYF. CDR3 sequence (DNA): TGTGCCAGCAGCCAAGTCCAGCCCACAGATACGCAGTATTTT.

This clonotype was seen a handful of times. CDR3 bases: TGCAGTGCTAGCGGCAGGGAACAGACCCAGTACTTC. This sequence encodes CSASGREQTQYF. V is TRBV20-1 and J is TRBJ2-5; perhaps TRBD1 as D (5 bases). The V and J ends lost 3 bases and 6 bases respectively, with 11 bases between them. Germline lookup yields CDR1 DFQATT and CDR2 SNEGSKA (reference sequence). CDR3 size: 12 residues.

This clonotype was seen many times. The chain has TRBV6-5 and TRBJ1-1; D remains unclear. V was pared by 2 bases and J by 2 bases, with 6 bases between. The CDR3 is 13 amino acids. The germline CDR1 and CDR2 sequences are MNHEY and SVGAGI. The CDR3 protein is CASSYPDNTEAFF. The CDR3 region has the DNA TGTGCCAGCAGTTACCCGGACAACACTGAAGCTTTCTTT.

The CDR3 protein is CASSGEPERPQHF. In nucleotides, the CDR3 is TGTGCCAGCAGCGGAGAGCCCGAAAGGCCCCAGCATTTT. The chain carries TRBV7-9 and TRBJ1-5; no definite D call. The CDR3 covers 13 residues. V dropped 5 bases and J dropped 9 bases, with 14 bases sitting between them. CDR1 and CDR2 (germline): SEHNR, FQNEAQ (reference sequence).

The V and J genes are TRBV5-5 and TRBJ1-5; 8 nucleotides match TRBD1. Germline lookup yields CDR1 SGHKS and CDR2 YYEKEE (reference sequence). The CDR3 is 16 amino acids. The V gene end was trimmed by 0 bases and the J gene end by 6 bases; junction bases not matched to a gene: 8. The CDR3 bases are TGTGCCAGCAGCTTGGGCCCCGGGACAGGAATTCAGCCCCAGCATTTT. This sequence encodes CASSLGPGTGIQPQHF.

This clonotype has just one count. The chain uses TRBV6-1 and TRBJ2-5; 8 nucleotides agree with TRBD2. The CDR3 runs 14 residues. CDR1 is MNHNS and CDR2 is SASEGT in the germline V gene. J lost 4 bases, V lost 11 bases, and 12 bases had no gene match. The CDR3: CAGALRGGPETQYF. Here the CDR3 DNA reads TGTGCCGGGGCACTCCGGGGGGGCCCAGAGACCCAGTACTTC.

This clonotype was detected a few times. The chain combines TRBV12-3 or TRBV12-4 with TRBJ2-3; 7 bases align to TRBD2. Trimming at V came to 6 bases and at J to 4 bases, leaving 7 bases not matched to a gene. This CDR3 contains 14 residues. Here the CDR3 DNA reads TGTGCCAGCAGCCCTGGGAGGGGAGCAGATACGCAGTATTTT. It codes for CASSPGRGADTQYF.

The chain is built from TRBV20-1 and TRBJ2-7, with TRBD2 matching 8 bases. Germline CDR1 and CDR2: DFQATT and SNEGSKA (reference sequence). The CDR3 extends over 13 amino acids. V dropped 6 bases and J dropped 2; count of bases not matched to a gene: 6. DNA of the CDR3: TGCAGTGCAGGCGGGGGGCCGACCTACGAGCAGTACTTC. Translating gives CSAGGGPTYEQYF.

The chain recombines TRBV20-1 with TRBJ2-3; 7 bases map to TRBD2. The germline gives CDR1 DFQATT, CDR2 SNEGSKA (reference sequence). V gave up 4 bases and J gave up 6 bases; unmatched junction bases: 16. The CDR3 consists of 16 residues. In nucleotides, the CDR3 is TGCAGTGCTAACTTCAACCCGGGGGGACCACACGATACGCAGTATTTT. Protein: CSANFNPGGPHDTQYF.

This chain uses TRBV7-2 with TRBJ1-6; the D gene is possibly TRBD1 (6 bases). Germline V gene data show CDR1 as SGHTA and CDR2 as FQGNSA. The CDR3 sequence is 15 residues long. The ends were cut back, 1 base at V and 9 bases at J, with 13 bases in the middle. The CDR3 region is CASSLDLGAVSPLHF. CDR3 DNA: TGTGCCAGCAGCTTAGACTTGGGGGCCGTTTCACCCCTCCACTTT.

This clonotype was seen at least ten times. The chain carries TRBV6-5 and TRBJ1-1, with D hard to call. Germline CDR1 reads MNHEY; CDR2 reads SVGAGI. The CDR3 runs to 12 residues. V lost 8 bases to trimming and J lost 2 bases, with 9 bases between them. CDR3 in DNA: TGTGCCAGCTCCCGGGCCAACACTGAAGCTTTCTTT. Its translation: CASSRANTEAFF.

The chain recombines TRBV5-6 with TRBJ2-5, with D possibly being TRBD1 (6 bases). V was cut by 1 base and J by 0 bases, with 10 bases left in between. This CDR3 spans 15 amino acids. The germline V gene encodes CDR1 SGHDT and CDR2 YYEEEE. CDR3 protein: CASSLKHRDQETQYF. The CDR3 DNA follows: TGTGCCAGCAGCTTGAAACACAGGGACCAAGAGACCCAGTACTTC.

This clonotype has at least ten counts. The J gene is TRBJ2-5, the V gene TRBV6-5; D not certain. Trimming shortened V by 7 bases and J by 4 bases, and 19 bases separated the two germline ends. This CDR3 is 15 amino acids long. CDR1 is MNHEY, CDR2 SVGAGI, per germline. The CDR3 sequence is CASNPWAQAGETQYF. DNA of the CDR3: TGTGCCAGCAACCCTTGGGCCCAAGCAGGAGAGACCCAGTACTTC.

This chain connects TRBV30 to TRBJ1-5; possibly TRBD1 for D (6 bases). Germline lookup yields CDR1 GTSNPN and CDR2 SVGIG (reference sequence). The CDR3 sequence is 13 residues long. V shed 4 bases and J shed 5 bases, with 12 bases lying between them. CDR3 in DNA: TGTGCCTGGAATACTAGGGGGGATCAGCCCCAGCATTTT. This gives the protein CAWNTRGDQPQHF.

V is TRBV6-5 and J is TRBJ2-7, with 13 bases that match TRBD2. Germline CDR1 and CDR2: MNHEY and SVGAGI. Trimming cost V 7 bases and J 10 bases; bases outside gene matches: 10. The CDR3 length is 14 residues. CDR3 sequence (DNA): TGTGCCAGCACTTATGCACTAGCGGGAGGGGCCCAGTACTTC. It translates to CASTYALAGGAQYF.

This clonotype has just a few counts. The chain combines TRBV20-1 with TRBJ2-3; 10 bases are shared with TRBD2. CDR1 is DFQATT and CDR2 is SNEGSKA in the germline V gene (reference sequence). With 6 bases clipped from V and 2 bases from J, the junction kept 14 bases outside the gene matches. There are 17 residues in the CDR3. CDR3 in DNA: TGCAGTGCCAGGCCCCTAGCGGGAGAGTCTTACACAGATACGCAGTATTTT. This codes for CSARPLAGESYTDTQYF.

The V call is TRBV12-3 or TRBV12-4, the J call TRBJ1-5; TRBD1 matches at 10 bases. Trimming at V came to 0 bases and at J to 7 bases, leaving 6 bases not matched to a gene. The length of the CDR3 is 16 residues. CDR3 DNA: TGTGCCAGCAGTTTAGCGGGGACAGGGGTTTGGCAGCCCCAGCATTTT. The encoded protein is CASSLAGTGVWQPQHF.